One sample yielded the 5 T cell receptor beta chains listed below, sequenced in a study of blood T cell repertoires in COVID-19. Measured with immunoSEQ multiplex PCR; TCRdb has only the in-frame clones, and not every one. The table has about 140,000 clones, 70% to 90% seen once. The source material was PBMCs or T cells enriched from blood (not recorded which). These receptors all come from a woman aged 45-59 years with acute COVID-19.

This chain uses TRBV19 with TRBJ2-1; 8 positions agree with TRBD2. This CDR3 is built from 15 residues. Germline V gene sequence: CDR1 LNHDA, CDR2 SQIVND (reference sequence). V lost 3 bases, J lost 4 bases, and 5 bases stayed unmatched. The CDR3 protein is CASSIESGGYNEQFF. CDR3 DNA: TGTGCCAGTAGTATCGAGAGCGGGGGTTACAATGAGCAGTTCTTC.

CDR3: CASSLAGAVGEQYF. The DNA of the CDR3 is TGTGCCAGCAGTTTAGCGGGGGCAGTGGGCGAGCAGTACTTC. The V gene is TRBV28, the J gene TRBJ2-7; D is possibly TRBD2 (7 bases). This CDR3 spans 14 amino acids. The V end was cut by 2 bases, the J end by 6 bases, with 14 bases between. In germline, CDR1 is MDHEN, CDR2 SYDVKM.

This chain joins TRBV7-2 and TRBJ2-7; D is ambiguous. Germline V gene lookup returns CDR1 SGHTA and CDR2 FQGNSA. V gave up 5 bases and J gave up 4 bases, with 6 bases separating them. This CDR3 contains 11 residues. CDR3 in amino acids: CASSAHYEQYF. The CDR3, as DNA: TGTGCCAGCAGCGCACATTACGAGCAGTACTTC.

In its sample, this clone was seen a few times. V and J are TRBV6-2 or TRBV6-3 and TRBJ2-7; tentative D call: TRBD2 (5 bases). Trimming pared 4 bases from V and 3 bases from J, leaving 19 bases between. This CDR3 region has 16 residues. The germline V gene encodes CDR1 MNHEY and CDR2 SVGEGT. CDR3 sequence: CASSFGAGSYDYEQYF. CDR3 DNA sequence: TGTGCCAGCAGTTTCGGCGCGGGTTCCTACGACTACGAGCAGTACTTC.

J is TRBJ2-7 and V is TRBV12-3 or TRBV12-4; the match to TRBD2 covers 7 bases. The CDR3 contains 12 residues. After removal of 2 bases from V and 5 bases from J, the junction contained 0 bases not matched to a gene. CDR3 coding DNA: TGTGCCAGCAGTTTACTAGCGGACGAGCAGTACTTC. This translates into CASSLLADEQYF.